This T cell receptor (beta chain) was sequenced in a study of blood T cells in healthy people across ages. General study findings and limits: Naive and antigen-experienced cells could not be conclusively compared, given unsorted PBMCs.

A second PCR of about 7 to 11 cycles used a sample-barcoded 5' primer and a J-beta primer mix. TCRdb called the 5' RACE reads again in MiXCR, with one record for every CDR3 protein. Of nearly 800,000 distinct CDR3 sequences in the sample, 20% to 25% are singletons; the top ten hold approximately 4%. There are 12 residues in the CDR3. The V gene lost 6 bases and the J gene lost 11 bases, with 13 bases spanning the gap. Germline V lookup: CDR1 SNHLY, CDR2 FYNNEI. This clonotype was detected a few times. Its antigen is not identified. A further study also used this sample, focusing on T cells of mothers and their children. That report notes: Once extracted, all RNA went into cDNA synthesis at around 1.5 ug per 15 ul.

Sequencing was done on a sample of blood. This clonotype was obtained from a boy aged 5-17 years in good health. The chain has TRBV2 and TRBJ1-4; no reliable D call. The CDR3 loop is CASRPPFGKLFF. CDR3 coding DNA: TGTGCCAGCAGGCCCCCTTTCGGCAAACTGTTTTTT.